The 25 T cell receptor beta chains presented below share a single source sample, sequenced in a study of response to subunit inactivated influenza vaccine. Each CDR3 protein is one row after TCRdb ran MiXCR on the RT-PCR reads. Of 700,000 to 800,000 distinct CDR3 sequences listed, roughly 20% are singletons. The sequences come from PBMCs from blood, collected 5 days after vaccination. Receptors originate from a man aged 50 to 59 who received an inactivated influenza vaccine.

This clonotype was counted at least ten times. The chain uses TRBV5-1 and TRBJ2-7; 8 positions match TRBD1. J gave up 12 bases and V 0 bases, and 8 bases lay outside the gene matches. The CDR3 runs to 13 residues. Germline CDR1 reads SGHRS; CDR2 reads YFSETQ. The DNA for the CDR3 is TGCGCCAGCAGCTTGGGGGGACAGGAGACATCGTACTTC. Translation: CASSLGGQETSYF.

The rearrangement joins TRBV10-2 to TRBJ2-1; 11 positions agree with TRBD2. V lost 5 bases to trimming and J lost 8 bases; unmatched junction nucleotides: 11. CDR3 length: 16 amino acids. CDR1 is WSHSY, CDR2 SAAADI, per germline. As DNA, the CDR3 is TGCGCCAGCAGTCCCTTACTAGCGGGAGTTTCTCATGAGCAGTTCTTC. Translated, it gives CASSPLLAGVSHEQFF.

The rearrangement joins TRBV12-3 or TRBV12-4 to TRBJ2-3; 8 nucleotides line up with TRBD2. V dropped 4 bases and J dropped 7; count of bases not matched to a gene: 16. The CDR3 loop spans 17 amino acids. CDR3 region: CASSSLSGTSLPNTQYF. For the CDR3, the DNA is TGTGCCAGCAGTTCCCTCTCCGGGACTAGTCTCCCAAATACGCAGTATTTT.

In its sample, this clonotype was seen many times. For the CDR3, the DNA is TGTGCCAGCAGAACGACGGGACTAGCGTTTTACAATGAGCAGTTCTTC. It encodes CASRTTGLAFYNEQFF. The chain joins TRBV6-2 or TRBV6-3 to TRBJ2-1; 10 bases map to TRBD2. The V and J ends lost 6 bases and 4 bases, in that order; junction bases with no gene match: 9. Germline CDR1 and CDR2: MNHEY and SVGEGT. This CDR3 contains 16 residues.

This clonotype was seen a few times. V gene TRBV5-1 combines with J gene TRBJ1-6, with 7 nucleotides matching TRBD1. Trimming took 4 bases from V and 6 from J; bases not matched to a gene: 4. The V gene's germline CDR1 is SGHRS and CDR2 YFSETQ. This CDR3 is built from 14 residues. The CDR3 is CASSQGQPNSPLHF. CDR3 DNA: TGCGCCAGCAGCCAGGGACAGCCTAATTCACCCCTCCACTTT. Full variable domain (outside the CDR3, taken from reference TRBV5-1 and TRBJ1-6): KAGVTQTPRYLIKTRGQQVTLSCSPISGHRSVSWYQQTPGQGLQFLFEYFSETQRNKGNFPGRFSGRQFSNSRSEMNVSTLELGDSALYLCASSQGQPNSPLHFGNGTRLTVT.

The gene calls are TRBV12-3 or TRBV12-4 and TRBJ1-5; D may be TRBD1 (6 bases). The CDR3 spans 13 residues. Deletions cut 7 bases from V and 4 bases from J, with 11 bases between. Written as DNA, the CDR3 is TGTGCCAGCACCGGACAGTTGAATCAGCCCCAGCATTTT. It is translated as CASTGQLNQPQHF.

The chain couples TRBV7-2 to TRBJ1-1; D is unresolved. V lost 1 base and J 1 base, leaving 10 bases between the germline ends. CDR1 SGHTA and CDR2 FQGNSA come from the germline V gene. This CDR3 contains 15 residues. This CDR3 is CASSLVGVRNTEAFF. DNA for the CDR3: TGTGCCAGCAGCTTAGTTGGGGTAAGGAACACTGAAGCTTTCTTT.

There are a few counts of this clonotype. This chain links TRBV20-1 with TRBJ1-3; 9 nucleotides align to TRBD1. The CDR3 is 14 amino acids. Trimming removed 3 bases from V and 2 bases from J; junction bases left unmatched: 2. CDR1 is DFQATT, CDR2 SNEGSKA, per germline (reference sequence). Here the CDR3 reads CSASRQGAGNTIYF. CDR3 bases: TGCAGTGCTAGCCGACAGGGGGCTGGAAACACCATATATTTT.

The J gene is TRBJ2-3, the V gene TRBV20-1, with TRBD1 matching over 7 bases. The CDR3 totals 15 residues. V trimming: 0 bases; J trimming: 4 bases; junction bases outside the gene matches: 7. Per the germline V gene, CDR1 is DFQATT and CDR2 is SNEGSKA (reference sequence). The CDR3 nucleotides read TGCAGTGCTAGAGATCCGAACAGGGGCGCAGATACGCAGTATTTT. Amino acid sequence: CSARDPNRGADTQYF.

This clonotype was counted at least ten times. The CDR3 coding sequence is TGCGCCAGCAGCTACGGCCCCGGGGAGCTGTTTTTT. This encodes CASSYGPGELFF. The chain is built from TRBV4-3 and TRBJ2-2; no reliable D call. Trimming left V 5 bases short and J 6 bases short, with 7 bases between. The length of the CDR3 is 12 residues. Germline V gives CDR1 LGHNA, CDR2 YSLEER.

This clonotype was seen more than once but under ten times. This chain links TRBV7-9 with TRBJ2-2; D unclear. CDR1 and CDR2 (germline): SEHNR, FQNEAQ (reference sequence). V lost 0 bases, J lost 9 bases, and 5 bases lay in between. The CDR3 length is 12 residues. The CDR3, as DNA: TGTGCCAGCAGCTTAGCTGGACGGGAGCTGTTTTTT. It specifies CASSLAGRELFF.

This rearrangement joins TRBV28 to TRBJ2-7; maybe TRBD2 (6 bases). The germline V and J ends were trimmed by 7 bases and 0 bases, with 19 bases remaining between them. The CDR3 has 16 residues. Germline values: CDR1 MDHEN, CDR2 SYDVKM. CDR3 residues: CASTGVAGTDSYEQYF. The CDR3, as DNA: TGTGCCAGCACTGGAGTCGCGGGGACGGACTCCTACGAGCAGTACTTC.

This clonotype was seen more than once but under ten times. The chain uses TRBV4-2 and TRBJ2-7; D may correspond to TRBD1 or TRBD2 (5 bases each). Germline V gene sequence: CDR1 LGHNA, CDR2 YNFKEQ. V gave up 0 bases and J gave up 1 base, with 19 bases separating them. CDR3 size: 18 residues. Written as DNA, the CDR3 is TGTGCCAGCAGCCAAGATTCCCCTGGGGGTCTCGGATCCTACGAGCAGTACTTC. Protein product: CASSQDSPGGLGSYEQYF.

This chain joins TRBV20-1 and TRBJ2-7; D is uncertain. Per germline, CDR1 DFQATT and CDR2 SNEGSKA (reference sequence). The CDR3 runs to 14 residues. V was shortened by 6 bases and J by 0 bases, with 15 bases between the two germline ends. The CDR3 DNA is TGCAGTGCCCTTGACATAGGAAACTCCTACGAGCAGTACTTC. Protein product: CSALDIGNSYEQYF.

This chain uses TRBV6-1 with TRBJ2-7, with D perhaps given as TRBD1 or TRBD2 (5 bases each). In germline, CDR1 is MNHNS, CDR2 SASEGT. Trimming left V 7 bases short and J 2 bases short, with 15 bases between. There are 14 residues in the CDR3. This CDR3 is CASNRPEVTYEQYF. The CDR3 DNA is TGTGCCAGCAACAGGCCGGAGGTAACCTACGAGCAGTACTTC.

Many counts were recorded for this clonotype. The J gene is TRBJ2-5, the V gene TRBV5-1; D is ambiguous. The germline V gene encodes CDR1 SGHRS and CDR2 YFSETQ. Trimming took 0 bases from V and 6 from J, leaving 12 bases between them. This CDR3 is built from 14 residues. This CDR3 is CASSLARRAKTQYF. The CDR3 coding sequence is TGCGCCAGCAGCTTGGCGAGACGGGCGAAGACCCAGTACTTC.

V and J are TRBV4-1 and TRBJ1-5; 8 bases map to TRBD1. V lost 0 bases, J lost 3 bases, and 1 base stayed unmatched. This CDR3 is built from 15 residues. Germline assignment: CDR1 MGHRA and CDR2 YSYEKL. In nucleotides, the CDR3 is TGCGCCAGCAGCCAAGAGGGACAGGTCAATCAGCCCCAGCATTTT. Its protein is CASSQEGQVNQPQHF.

This rearrangement joins TRBV6-2 or TRBV6-3 to TRBJ1-2; D unclear. Germline lookup yields CDR1 MNHEY and CDR2 SVGEGT. Trimming left V 1 base short and J 0 bases short, with 12 bases between. There are 16 residues in the CDR3. This chain's CDR3 is CASSYLSAGSNYGYTF. The CDR3 region has the DNA TGTGCCAGCAGTTACTTGTCGGCAGGATCTAACTATGGCTACACCTTC.

This clonotype appeared a few times. V usage is TRBV4-3 and J usage is TRBJ1-2, with D unclear. The CDR3 is 14 residues long. V shed 0 bases and J shed 1 base, with 6 bases lying between them. Germline lookup yields CDR1 LGHNA and CDR2 YSLEER. The DNA of the CDR3 is TGCGCCAGCAGCCAAGATGTAGTTAACTATGGCTACACCTTC. Its translation is CASSQDVVNYGYTF.

The V call is TRBV7-9, the J call TRBJ2-2, with 11 bases aligning to TRBD2. The CDR3 has 16 residues. Trimming cost V 6 bases and J 4 bases; bases outside gene matches: 7. Germline values: CDR1 SEHNR, CDR2 FQNEAQ (reference sequence). The CDR3 is CASRKGTSGSTGELFF. CDR3 DNA sequence: TGTGCCAGCAGGAAAGGGACTAGCGGTAGCACCGGGGAGCTGTTTTTT.

This chain links TRBV7-2 with TRBJ1-3; no firm D call. The CDR3 runs to 17 residues. CDR1 SGHTA and CDR2 FQGNSA come from the germline V gene. Trimming removed 1 base at V and 0 bases at J, with 13 bases between. CDR3 bases: TGTGCCAGCAGCTTAGGGAGCCCGGCAGCCTCTGGAAACACCATATATTTT. It translates to CASSLGSPAASGNTIYF.

The rearrangement uses TRBV10-3 and TRBJ2-5; TRBD1 aligns across 9 bases. From germline, CDR1 is ENHRY and CDR2 SYGVKD. The trim removed 8 bases at V and 4 bases at J, leaving 2 bases unmatched. There are 12 residues in the CDR3. The CDR3 DNA reads as TGTGCCATCGGGACAGGGTTAGAGACCCAGTACTTC. This encodes CAIGTGLETQYF.

The rearrangement links TRBV28 to TRBJ2-5; a weak D match, TRBD1 (6 bases). Trimming shortened V by 6 bases and J by 6 bases, and 11 bases separated the two germline ends. CDR1 and CDR2 (germline): MDHEN, SYDVKM. The CDR3 contains 12 residues. The CDR3 DNA reads as TGTGCCAGCAGAACAGGGTCGAAGACCCAGTACTTC. This translates into CASRTGSKTQYF.

In its sample, this clonotype was seen many times. The chain uses TRBV15 and TRBJ2-5; D ambiguous. The V gene lost 3 bases and the J gene lost 3 bases, with 5 bases spanning the gap. CDR1 LNHNV and CDR2 YYDKDF come from the germline V gene (reference sequence). The CDR3 runs 12 residues. The CDR3: CATSSLKETQYF. CDR3 coding DNA: TGTGCCACCAGCAGCCTAAAAGAGACCCAGTACTTC.

V is TRBV10-1 and J is TRBJ2-7; 9 bases align to TRBD1. Germline CDR1 WNHNN, CDR2 SYGVQD (reference sequence). The CDR3 runs to 14 residues. The junction had 9 bases not matched to a gene; V was cut back by 5 bases and J by 7 bases. CDR3 DNA sequence: TGCGCCAGCAGTTCGGGACAGGGACTTTTGGAGCAGTACTTC. Encoded protein: CASSSGQGLLEQYF.